Detailed here is one TCR beta chain. What it binds is unknown. This sample was included in a study of T cell repertoires in cytomegalovirus infection. Trimming shortened V by 5 bases and J by 2 bases, and 13 bases separated the two germline ends. Germline CDR1 is SGHVT and CDR2 is SQSDAQ. This CDR3 contains 14 residues. In TCRdb, the reads were re-called with MiXCR into one record per CDR3 protein. The sample gives roughly 700,000 distinct CDR3 sequences, roughly a third of which show up once; roughly 18% is in the top ten. This sequence originates from a human donor in good health (CMV status not recorded). Some clones in this sample may be carry-over from other donors' samples. The sample in question was cultured PBMCs, obtained from culture after CMV antigen stimulation. The chain has TRBV7-4 and TRBJ2-7; D is unresolved. CDR3 coding DNA: TGTGCCAGCAGCGTTACCCGGCGCCCCTACGAGCAGTACTTC. Translation: CASSVTRRPYEQYF.